The T cell receptor beta chain described here comes from a study of cytomegalovirus exposure and HLA in healthy donors. Broader study findings: Cytomegalovirus association was listed for under 200 TCR beta chains. Rarity marked most TCR sequences, yet some public TCRs occurred in many donors. In vitro data verified three CMV-associated chains as specific for CMV antigens.

The CDR3 consists of 15 residues. Germline V CDR1 and CDR2: MNHNS, SASEGT. The V end was cut by 2 bases, the J end by 1 base, with 8 bases between. These donors were members of the approximately 110-subject validation cohort, a group separate from the roughly 670-subject first cohort. This clone turned up a few times. Its antigen is undetermined. TCRdb's table, derived via immunoSEQ multiplex PCR, lists solely in-frame clones and lacks some. The sample has about 330,000 clones; just over 85% are singletons. The genes are TRBV6-1 and TRBJ2-2; D is perhaps TRBD2 (5 bases). The sequence was obtained from a woman under 30 in good health and CMV-seronegative. The specimen was PBMCs. CDR3 loop: CASSEFEGNTGELFF. The CDR3 region has the DNA TGTGCCAGCAGTGAATTTGAGGGGAACACCGGGGAGCTGTTTTTT.